The 9 T cell receptor beta chains below all came from one sample that was sequenced in a study of PD-L1 blockade in urothelial cancer. Time point of the sample: peripheral blood 6 weeks after treatment start. Only in-frame clones appear in the TCRdb table, and some are missing; sequencing was by immunoSEQ multiplex PCR. The sample shows about 76,000 clones, more than 85% of them seen only once. The sequencing here drew on PBMCs, taken around atezolizumab (anti-PD-L1) treatment. Receptors were obtained from a woman aged 80 or over with urothelial cancer.

This clone was detected once. This sequence joins TRBV6-4 and TRBJ1-2, with TRBD1 matching 9 bases. Germline CDR1 reads MRHNA; CDR2 reads SNTAGT. The V segment lost 0 bases and the J segment 8 bases; nucleotides outside the gene matches: 7. The CDR3 loop spans 15 amino acids. For the CDR3, the DNA is TGTGCCAGCAGTGACTCAGGACAGGGGCGGGGAGGCTACACCTTC. Its translation: CASSDSGQGRGGYTF.

The chain combines TRBV5-6 with TRBJ1-2, with 7 nucleotides matching TRBD1. The CDR3 length is 15 residues. CDR1 and CDR2 (germline): SGHDT, YYEEEE. The V and J ends lost 4 bases and 1 base, in that order; junction bases with no gene match: 7. CDR3 loop: CASSGGQPNNYGYTF. DNA of the CDR3: TGTGCCAGCAGCGGGGGACAGCCTAATAACTATGGCTACACCTTC.

The rearrangement uses TRBV30 and TRBJ2-7; a possible D gene is TRBD1 (5 bases). There are 14 residues in the CDR3. V dropped 0 bases and J dropped 5 bases, with 14 bases sitting between them. From germline, CDR1 is GTSNPN and CDR2 SVGIG (reference sequence). The CDR3 sequence is CAWSVRGPWDEQYF. CDR3 DNA sequence: TGTGCCTGGAGTGTAAGGGGTCCGTGGGACGAGCAGTACTTC.

The CDR3 loop reads CAWSQGLANTGELFF. As DNA, the CDR3 is TGTGCCTGGAGTCAAGGACTAGCGAACACCGGGGAGCTGTTTTTT. The chain is built from TRBV30 and TRBJ2-2, with 7 bases identical to TRBD2. Losses at the gene ends were 2 bases for V and 0 bases for J; bases not matched to a gene: 3. The length of the CDR3 is 15 residues. Germline assignment: CDR1 GTSNPN and CDR2 SVGIG (reference sequence).

This rearrangement joins TRBV7-8 to TRBJ2-5; no definite D call. Trimming removed 1 base at V and 7 bases at J, with 13 bases between. Germline values: CDR1 SGHVS, CDR2 FQNEAQ. The CDR3 runs 14 residues. The CDR3 bases are TGTGCCAGCAGCTTAGATTCCCGCATGCGGACCCAGTACTTC. This encodes CASSLDSRMRTQYF.

V and J are TRBV5-3 and TRBJ1-5; D not resolved. TRBV5-3 qualifies as an ORF whose function is uncertain. V dropped 6 bases and J dropped 6 bases, with 22 bases sitting between them. The CDR3 length is 16 residues. The CDR3 protein is CARKLLTTGLGQPQHF. The DNA for the CDR3 is TGTGCCAGAAAACTATTAACCACGGGGTTGGGTCAGCCCCAGCATTTT.

This rearrangement joins TRBV5-1 to TRBJ2-1, with 9 bases aligning to TRBD2. The CDR3 runs to 16 residues. Germline V gives CDR1 SGHRS, CDR2 YFSETQ. V lost 1 base, J lost 7 bases, and 9 bases stayed unmatched. CDR3 protein: CASSLILLREGNEQFF. Written as DNA, the CDR3 is TGCGCCAGCAGCTTGATTCTGTTGCGGGAGGGAAATGAGCAGTTCTTC.

V and J are TRBV18 and TRBJ2-1; no reliable D call. CDR3 length equals 15 residues. From germline, CDR1 is KGHSH and CDR2 LQKENI. V was trimmed by 3 bases and J by 0 bases, leaving 9 bases between them. CDR3 sequence: CASSPSVNSYNEQFF. CDR3 coding DNA: TGTGCCAGCTCACCGTCCGTTAACTCCTACAATGAGCAGTTCTTC.

This clone was detected a few times. The chain couples TRBV4-2 to TRBJ1-5; D is ambiguous. The CDR3 consists of 16 residues. The germline gives CDR1 LGHNA, CDR2 YNFKEQ. Deletions cut 0 bases from V and 0 bases from J, with 9 bases between. The CDR3 loop is CASSQEPRFSNQPQHF. The DNA of the CDR3 is TGTGCCAGCAGCCAAGAGCCCAGGTTTAGCAATCAGCCCCAGCATTTT.